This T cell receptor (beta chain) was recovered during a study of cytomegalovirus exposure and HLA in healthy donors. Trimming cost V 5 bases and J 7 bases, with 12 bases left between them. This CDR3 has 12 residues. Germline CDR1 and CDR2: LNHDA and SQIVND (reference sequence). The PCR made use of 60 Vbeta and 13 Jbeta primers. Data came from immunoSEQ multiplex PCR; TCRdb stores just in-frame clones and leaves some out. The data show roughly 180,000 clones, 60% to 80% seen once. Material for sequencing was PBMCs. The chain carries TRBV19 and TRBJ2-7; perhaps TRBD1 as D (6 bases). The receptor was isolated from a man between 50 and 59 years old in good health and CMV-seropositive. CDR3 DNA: TGTGCCAGTAGTTCACAGGGTGGGGAGCAGTACGTC. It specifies CASSSQGGEQYV.